The 12 T cell receptor beta chains listed next were all sequenced from one sample in a study of blood T cell repertoires in COVID-19. Clones were sequenced by immunoSEQ multiplex PCR, and TCRdb holds only the in-frame ones, with some missing. Counted here are 55,000 to 60,000 clones, around 85% occurring once; the ten biggest clones make up around 4.5%. The sequenced sample was peripheral blood. The receptors stem from a man aged 35-49 years with active COVID-19.

This clone was seen more than once but under ten times. This rearrangement joins TRBV24-1 to TRBJ1-1; possibly TRBD1 for D (6 bases). Germline CDR1 KGHDR, CDR2 SFDVKD. V lost 4 bases, J lost 11 bases, and 16 bases lay in between. There are 13 residues in the CDR3. The CDR3 loop reads CATSEWTAGGAFF. The CDR3 region has the DNA TGTGCCACCAGTGAGTGGACAGCCGGAGGCGCTTTCTTT.

The V call is TRBV6-1, the J call TRBJ1-2, with TRBD1 as a possible D gene (5 bases). The CDR3 contains 15 residues. The germline V and J ends were trimmed by 1 base and 5 bases, with 14 bases remaining between them. The germline V gene encodes CDR1 MNHNS and CDR2 SASEGT. The CDR3 is CASSEGPGPQYGYTF. Here the CDR3 DNA reads TGTGCCAGCAGTGAAGGGCCAGGGCCCCAGTATGGCTACACCTTC.

The V gene is TRBV9, the J gene TRBJ1-2, with 8 bases that match TRBD1. CDR1 SGDLS and CDR2 YYNGEE come from the germline V gene. With V trimmed by 3 bases and J by 7 bases, 17 bases remained unmatched. The CDR3 is 17 amino acids. CDR3: CASSDPRGPLLDPGYTF. CDR3 bases: TGTGCCAGCAGCGACCCCAGGGGGCCTCTTCTCGACCCTGGCTACACCTTC.

The gene calls are TRBV3-1 (or the pseudogene TRBV3-2) and TRBJ1-2; D is ambiguous. The CDR3 sequence is 16 residues long. V gave up 4 bases and J gave up 1 base, with 16 bases separating them. CDR1 is LGHDT, CDR2 YNNKEL, per germline (reference sequence). The CDR3, as DNA: TGTGCCAGCAGCCTAAGCGTGAGTCCGGGTAACTATGGCTACACCTTC. Its protein is CASSLSVSPGNYGYTF.

The genes are TRBV6-1 and TRBJ1-6; 9 bases align to TRBD1. The CDR3 length is 15 residues. The V gene's germline CDR1 is MNHNS and CDR2 SASEGT. Unmatched junction bases numbered 8, after V lost 6 bases and J lost 8 bases. The CDR3 nucleotides are TGTGCCAGCAGCCGCAACAGGGGGCCAGATTCACCCCTCCACTTT. This sequence encodes CASSRNRGPDSPLHF.

The V call is TRBV18, the J call TRBJ2-1; weak D call: TRBD2 (6 bases). This CDR3 is built from 13 residues. Trimming cost V 3 bases and J 3 bases, with 6 bases left between them. Germline V gene data show CDR1 as KGHSH and CDR2 as LQKENI. The CDR3 is CASSPDYYNEQFF. CDR3 DNA: TGTGCCAGCTCACCGGACTACTACAATGAGCAGTTCTTC.

The rearrangement links TRBV6-5 to TRBJ2-7, with 9 bases lining up with TRBD1. The trim removed 3 bases at V and 4 bases at J, leaving 4 bases unmatched. Germline CDR1 MNHEY, CDR2 SVGAGI. The CDR3 extends over 14 amino acids. This CDR3 is CASSYGQGNYEQYF. The CDR3 DNA is TGTGCCAGCAGTTATGGACAGGGGAATTACGAGCAGTACTTC.

This clone was counted a single time. The V call is TRBV13, the J call TRBJ1-1; no firm D call. Trimming stripped 5 bases from V and 0 bases from J, with 4 bases between. This CDR3 contains 12 residues. In germline, CDR1 is PRHDT, CDR2 FYEKMQ (reference sequence). CDR3 nucleotide sequence: TGTGCCAGCAGCGAGTTGAACACTGAAGCTTTCTTT. Translation gives CASSELNTEAFF.

V gene TRBV29-1 combines with J gene TRBJ1-2; no clear D gene. The CDR3 covers 13 residues. The germline CDR1 and CDR2 sequences are SQVTM and ANQGSEA. V was trimmed by 4 bases and J by 6 bases, leaving 15 bases between them. In nucleotides, the CDR3 is TGCAGCGTTGGAAACACAGAGAAGGATGGCTACACCTTC. Its protein product is CSVGNTEKDGYTF.

This clone was found a few times. The same CDR3 also results from other DNA sequences found in this sample. In DNA form, the CDR3 reads TGTGCCAGTAGTATGACAGGGGGCAATCAGCCCCAGCATTTT. It codes for CASSMTGGNQPQHF. This chain uses TRBV19 with TRBJ1-5; 8 bases line up with TRBD1. The V segment lost 3 bases and the J segment 2 bases; nucleotides outside the gene matches: 0. This CDR3 has 14 residues. CDR1 LNHDA and CDR2 SQIVND come from the germline V gene (reference sequence).

V usage is TRBV5-6 and J usage is TRBJ2-7, with TRBD1 matching over 9 bases. The germline V gene has CDR1 SGHDT and CDR2 YYEEEE. The junction had 10 bases not matched to a gene; V was cut back by 3 bases and J by 3 bases. The CDR3 consists of 16 residues. The CDR3 region has the DNA TGTGCCAGCAGCTCCCTTCGGGGACAGGGAGTCTACGAGCAGTACTTC. Translating it yields CASSSLRGQGVYEQYF.

J is TRBJ2-5 and V is TRBV30, with TRBD2 matching 9 bases. V lost 3 bases, J lost 5 bases, and 13 bases stayed unmatched. Germline values: CDR1 GTSNPN, CDR2 SVGIG (reference sequence). The CDR3 extends over 16 amino acids. As DNA, the CDR3 is TGTGCCTGGAGCGGGTGGGGTAGCGGGAGCGGGGAGACCCAGTACTTC. This gives the protein CAWSGWGSGSGETQYF.